One and the same sample provided the 21 T cell receptor beta chains below, sequenced in a study of cytomegalovirus exposure and HLA in healthy donors. The PCR ran on 60 Vbeta and 13 Jbeta primers. Profiled with immunoSEQ multiplex PCR; TCRdb holds only in-frame clones, not every one. The table has over 150,000 clones, roughly 80% seen once; the top ten hold 0.35% to 0.45%. Material for sequencing was PBMCs. The origin of the receptors is a boy younger than 10 in good health and CMV-seronegative.

This rearrangement joins TRBV10-1 to TRBJ1-1; TRBD1 matches at 10 bases. The J segment lost 5 bases and the V segment lost 9 bases, leaving 3 bases of the junction unmatched. The CDR3 contains 12 residues. CDR1 and CDR2 from the germline V gene are WNHNN and SYGVQD (reference sequence). The CDR3 spells CASKGQGTEAFF. CDR3 in DNA: TGCGCCAGTAAGGGACAGGGGACTGAAGCTTTCTTT.

The chain links TRBV2 to TRBJ2-1; TRBD2 agrees at 13 bases. This CDR3 is built from 18 residues. The trim removed 0 bases at V and 9 bases at J, leaving 11 bases unmatched. Per the germline V gene, CDR1 is SNHLY and CDR2 is FYNNEI. The CDR3 loop reads CASSEAGGLAGLQGEQFF. DNA of the CDR3: TGTGCCAGCAGTGAAGCGGGGGGACTAGCGGGACTCCAGGGTGAGCAGTTCTTC.

With respect to this clone: In the same sample, other DNA sequences code for this CDR3. This chain links TRBV18 with TRBJ2-7, with TRBD2 matching over 9 bases. The CDR3 runs to 13 residues. The germline V gene has CDR1 KGHSH and CDR2 LQKENI. The V and J ends lost 2 bases and 4 bases, in that order; junction bases with no gene match: 0. CDR3 nucleotides: TGTGCCAGCTCACCAACTAGCGGGTACGAGCAGTACTTC. Its translation: CASSPTSGYEQYF. The full variable domain, with the rest looked up from reference TRBV18 and TRBJ2-7, is NAGVMQNPRHLVRRRGQEARLRCSPMKGHSHVYWYRQLPEEGLKFMVYLQKENIIDESGMPKERFSAEFPKEGPSILRIQQVVRGDSAAYFCASSPTSGYEQYFGPGTRLTVT.

V and J are TRBV4-1 and TRBJ2-1, with D possibly TRBD2 on 5 matching bases. This CDR3 comprises 17 residues. V was trimmed by 1 base and J by 7 bases, leaving 20 bases between them. Per the germline V gene, CDR1 is MGHRA and CDR2 is YSYEKL. The chain's CDR3 is CASSQALWERDRNEQFF. The DNA for the CDR3 is TGCGCCAGCAGCCAAGCTTTATGGGAACGGGATCGAAATGAGCAGTTCTTC.

The chain couples TRBV14 to TRBJ2-7, with 7 bases matching TRBD1. Germline V gene sequence: CDR1 SGHDN, CDR2 FVKESK. The CDR3 length is 18 residues. The ends lost 1 base at V and 0 bases at J; junction bases unmatched: 12. The CDR3 loop reads CASSQGSGQAPSSYEQYF. CDR3 bases: TGTGCCAGCAGCCAAGGTAGTGGACAGGCCCCCAGCTCCTACGAGCAGTACTTC.

The chain recombines TRBV4-1 with TRBJ1-1; the D is unclear. V gave up 1 base and J gave up 0 bases, with 9 bases separating them. CDR1 is MGHRA and CDR2 is YSYEKL in the germline V gene. The CDR3 has 15 residues. CDR3 in DNA: TGCGCCAGCAGCCAAGTGCCGAACATGAACACTGAAGCTTTCTTT. As protein: CASSQVPNMNTEAFF.

V and J are TRBV5-6 and TRBJ2-1; D is perhaps TRBD1 (6 bases). Between the trimmed V and J ends, which lost 3 bases and 7 bases, there was a span of 8 bases. Germline V lookup: CDR1 SGHDT, CDR2 YYEEEE. The CDR3 loop spans 12 amino acids. CDR3 region: CASSYRVNEQFF. For the CDR3, the DNA is TGTGCCAGCAGCTACAGGGTGAATGAGCAGTTCTTC.

The rearrangement uses TRBV5-4 and TRBJ1-1; D gene unclear. Trimming took 4 bases from V and 3 from J, leaving 10 bases between them. The CDR3 is made up of 13 amino acids. Germline CDR1 reads SGHNT; CDR2 reads YYREEE (reference sequence). Here the CDR3 reads CASSRRGDTEAFF. In DNA form, the CDR3 reads TGTGCCAGCAGCCGTCGGGGTGACACTGAAGCTTTCTTT. Supplemented by reference TRBV5-4 and TRBJ1-1, the full variable domain reads ETGVTQSPTHLIKTRGQQVTLRCSSQSGHNTVSWYQQALGQGPQFIFQYYREEENGRGNFPPRFSGLQFPNYSSELNVNALELDDSALYLCASSRRGDTEAFFGQGTRLTVV.

V gene TRBV19 combines with J gene TRBJ1-1; D is perhaps TRBD1 (6 bases). V lost 6 bases and J lost 3, with 14 bases in between. The CDR3 has 14 amino acids. In germline, CDR1 is LNHDA, CDR2 SQIVND (reference sequence). CDR3 coding DNA: TGTGCCAGTAGCTTACAGGGTAAGGACACTGAAGCTTTCTTT. Encoded protein: CASSLQGKDTEAFF.

This clone was seen only once. The chain carries TRBV7-6 and TRBJ2-7; 9 bases are shared with TRBD2. The CDR3 is 18 amino acids. With V trimmed by 5 bases and J by 6 bases, 20 bases remained unmatched. CDR1 and CDR2 from the germline V gene are SGHVS and FNYEAQ. The CDR3 spells CASSRQPDSGSISGEQYF. CDR3 DNA: TGTGCCAGCAGCCGCCAACCAGATAGCGGGAGCATCAGTGGCGAGCAGTACTTC.

Only one count was recorded for this clone. The chain links TRBV14 to TRBJ2-7; D might be TRBD2 (6 bases). V was pared by 4 bases and J by 3 bases, with 13 bases between. The CDR3 totals 14 residues. Looked up from germline, CDR1 is SGHDN and CDR2 is FVKESK. The CDR3 DNA sequence: TGTGCCAGCAGCCTCCGACAGCGGGTCTACGAGCAGTACTTC. The encoded protein is CASSLRQRVYEQYF.

The V gene is TRBV7-6, the J gene TRBJ2-5; TRBD1 matches 8 bases. Germline CDR1 reads SGHVS; CDR2 reads FNYEAQ. Germline trimming cut 0 bases from V and 5 bases from J; bases unmatched to any gene: 8. The CDR3 consists of 16 residues. CDR3 bases: TGTGCCAGCAGCTTAGCGCCCAGGGGGCTGGTGGAGACCCAGTACTTC. Protein product: CASSLAPRGLVETQYF.

V is TRBV19 and J is TRBJ1-1, with TRBD1 matching over 8 bases. V dropped 5 bases and J dropped 7; count of bases not matched to a gene: 6. This CDR3 contains 13 residues. CDR1 and CDR2 (germline): LNHDA, SQIVND (reference sequence). The CDR3 bases are TGTGCCAGTAGTCCCGACAGGGGTGGTGAAGCTTTCTTT. It encodes CASSPDRGGEAFF. Full variable domain (rest looked up from reference TRBV19 and TRBJ1-1): DGGITQSPKYLFRKEGQNVTLSCEQNLNHDAMYWYRQDPGQGLRLIYYSQIVNDFQKGDIAEGYSVSREKKESFPLTVTSAQKNPTAFYLCASSPDRGGEAFFGQGTRLTVV.

V and J are TRBV12-1 and TRBJ1-2. TRBV12-1 is shown as a pseudogene. The CDR3 is made up of 16 amino acids. CDR3 nucleotide sequence: TGTGCCAGCAGCTCGTTAGTGCGGGAAAGAGACTATGGCTACACCTTC. This codes for CASSSLVRERDYGYTF.

V gene TRBV6-1 combines with J gene TRBJ2-5; 14 bases match TRBD2. The end of the DNA is better explained by TRBJ2-7, so the J call may be wrong. CDR1 is MNHNS, CDR2 SASEGT, per germline. The CDR3 is 15 residues long. CDR3 in DNA: TGTGCCAGCAGGGGGACTAGCGGGAGTCAATACGAGCAGTACTTC. This encodes CASRGTSGSQYEQYF.

The table lists this clone with a count of one. The genes are TRBV10-1 and TRBJ2-7; D is unresolved. Germline loops: CDR1 WNHNN, CDR2 SYGVQD (reference sequence). The V gene lost 0 bases and the J gene lost 6 bases, with 3 bases spanning the gap. The CDR3 is 11 amino acids. CDR3 amino acids: CASSESSEQYF. CDR3 bases: TGCGCCAGCAGTGAGTCGAGCGAGCAGTACTTC.

The chain uses TRBV29-1 and TRBJ1-1; 7 bases agree with TRBD1. The V segment lost 4 bases and the J segment 4 bases; nucleotides outside the gene matches: 3. Germline CDR1 SQVTM, CDR2 ANQGSEA. The CDR3 is made up of 12 amino acids. The CDR3 DNA reads TGCAGCGTTGTTCCAGGGGGCACTGAAGCTTTCTTT. It is translated as CSVVPGGTEAFF.

V usage is TRBV28 and J usage is TRBJ2-1; 8 positions agree with TRBD2. In germline, CDR1 is MDHEN, CDR2 SYDVKM. V shed 6 bases, J shed 9 bases, and the junction held 10 bases outside the gene matches. This CDR3 is built from 14 residues. In DNA form, the CDR3 reads TGTGCCAGCAGGTCGGGAGGGCCCTTCTTTGAGCAGTTCTTC. Protein: CASRSGGPFFEQFF.

The chain combines TRBV5-1 with TRBJ2-3, with a tentative D call TRBD1 (7 bases). This CDR3 is built from 16 residues. Germline V gene lookup returns CDR1 SGHRS and CDR2 YFSETQ. V was trimmed by 0 bases and J by 3 bases, leaving 14 bases between them. CDR3 loop: CASSLEHRGGTDTQYF. Here the CDR3 DNA reads TGCGCCAGCAGCTTGGAACACAGGGGAGGAACAGATACGCAGTATTTT.

The chain couples TRBV11-2 to TRBJ2-5; TRBD2 agrees at 11 bases. Looked up from germline, CDR1 is SGHAT and CDR2 is FQNNGV. This CDR3 region has 15 residues. V lost 5 bases, J lost 5 bases, and 7 bases stayed unmatched. CDR3 coding DNA: TGTGCCAGCAGCGGAGGACTAGCGGGTGGGGAGACCCAGTACTTC. This encodes CASSGGLAGGETQYF.

The gene calls are TRBV2 and TRBJ2-7; TRBD2 matches at 7 bases. V gave up 6 bases and J gave up 1 base; unmatched junction bases: 0. Germline lookup yields CDR1 SNHLY and CDR2 FYNNEI. This CDR3 has 12 residues. This chain's CDR3 is CASRGGSYEQYF. The DNA of the CDR3 is TGTGCCAGCAGGGGGGGGTCCTACGAGCAGTACTTC.